A selection of T cell receptor beta chains follows, all from one sample in a study of blood T cell repertoires in COVID-19. Generated by immunoSEQ multiplex PCR, the TCRdb table keeps only in-frame clones and is missing some. The sample has approximately 130,000 clones; roughly 90% are singletons. Sample: peripheral blood. Receptors originate from a man aged 50 or older with acute or convalescent COVID-19. The conserved cysteine and the conserved F or W are not part of the CDR3 here. Each record gives: J gene, V gene, CDR3 protein.

>TRBJ1-1|TRBV19
ASSIGQRDTEAF
>TRBJ2-1|TRBV2
ASSVPSGNNEQF
>TRBJ1-1|TRBV18
ASSPRGQGASTEAF
>TRBJ2-3|TRBV13
ASSTLAGVTTDTQY
>TRBJ2-5|TRBV7-2
ASSTRLAQETQY
>TRBJ2-2|TRBV5-1
ASSPQREGWTGELF
>TRBJ2-1|TRBV18
ASSPPNWSGRDNEQF
>TRBJ2-5|TRBV6-1
ASSENPAAETQY
>TRBJ2-5|TRBV5-1
ASSLEGAGETQY
>TRBJ2-3|TRBV5-1
ASSLVGAGETDTQY